This T cell receptor beta chain is from a study of blood T cell repertoires in COVID-19 (dated by TCRdb to about 2020). In terms of the full investigation: Samples covering the acute and convalescent phases of COVID-19 were provided by collaborators in the United States, Italy and Spain. The prospective study material was composed of cDNA or gDNA derived from T cells, B-cell-depleted T cells, or PBMCs. The dataset comprised deeply sampled blood TCRbeta repertoires from subjects exposed to, actively infected with, or recovered from COVID-19. The repertoires were released in a freely available public database intended as a resource for research on the immune response to SARS-CoV-2. The samples were drawn from the first 160 participants of the ongoing ImmuneRACE study and from 950 to 1,500 subjects provided by 6 global collaborators. The sample metadata nearly always contained a de-identified subject ID, COVID-19 status, age in years and sex. HLA class I and class II types, where available, came from metadata supplied by the sample provider rather than from assay-based typing. Findings and caveats that apply to the study as a whole: The amount of clinical and demographic metadata varied by source and participant and was provided uncurated.

The immunoSEQ Assay, a bias-controlled multiplex PCR, was used to amplify TCRbeta CDR3 regions from genomic DNA. Processing in the source paper ran as follows. Nucleated cell counts per sample were estimated from amplification of reference gene primers within the assay. Sequence reads were collapsed and filtered to measure the absolute abundance of every unique TCRbeta CDR3 rearrangement. Productive Simpson clonality was computed per sample as the square root of Simpson's diversity index over productive rearrangements. TCRdb limited this immuneACCESS table to in-frame rearrangements with V and J called. A share of clones is missing; checked studies link under half to unresolved V genes, and the rest is unexplained. That table gives V, J and clone size, and the DNA gave D and trimming. The sample profile shows around 310,000 clones; around 90% of them were found once. Of the sample, around 0.97% is held by the ten largest clones.

At one collaborating source in Seattle, patients were enrolled during active infection and were followed longitudinally through the course of disease. The collaborating institutions used their own protocols to collect whole blood in K2EDTA tubes. For TCRbeta analysis, collaborators shipped samples as frozen whole blood, isolated PBMCs, or DNA extracted from either of those sample types. CDR3 length: 18 amino acids, cysteine to phenylalanine. The DNA shown is the 54-base CDR3, in frame from base 1. The germline V gene encodes CDR1 GTSNPN and CDR2 SVGIG (reference sequence). V and J are trimmed by 1 base and 0 bases, and the gene matches miss 12 bases of the junction. Comment on this clone: No antigen is known for it. No much larger clonotype is one base removed from it; base qualities were not supplied.

The clonotype was recovered from a woman aged 40 to 50 with COVID-19, enrolled during active disease. Material: peripheral blood. The V and J genes are TRBV30 and TRBJ2-1; TRBD2 matches 7 bases in the middle. The CDR3 region: CAWSGASLAVSSYNEQFF. The sequenced DNA: TGTGCCTGGAGTGGAGCCAGTCTAGCGGTTAGCTCCTACAATGAGCAGTTCTTC.